This T cell receptor beta chain comes out of a study of blood T cell repertoires in COVID-19. This clone was seen a single time. Per the authors' pipeline: Nucleated cell counts were estimated from reference gene primer amplification. Generated by immunoSEQ multiplex PCR, the TCRdb table keeps only in-frame clones and is missing some. That table furnishes V, J and clone size, whereas the DNA furnished D and trimming. The sample has 70,000 to 95,000 clones; 81% are singletons. V was clipped by 6 bases and J by 0 bases, with 8 bases between them. CDR3 length equals 13 residues. The receptor's source is a human donor in a cohort sampled during active COVID-19. The V call is TRBV12-3 or TRBV12-4, the J call TRBJ1-1; D call uncertain. Sequenced sample: peripheral blood. The CDR3 protein is CASSKAMNTEAFF. Written as DNA, the CDR3 is TGTGCCAGCAGCAAAGCAATGAACACTGAAGCTTTCTTT.